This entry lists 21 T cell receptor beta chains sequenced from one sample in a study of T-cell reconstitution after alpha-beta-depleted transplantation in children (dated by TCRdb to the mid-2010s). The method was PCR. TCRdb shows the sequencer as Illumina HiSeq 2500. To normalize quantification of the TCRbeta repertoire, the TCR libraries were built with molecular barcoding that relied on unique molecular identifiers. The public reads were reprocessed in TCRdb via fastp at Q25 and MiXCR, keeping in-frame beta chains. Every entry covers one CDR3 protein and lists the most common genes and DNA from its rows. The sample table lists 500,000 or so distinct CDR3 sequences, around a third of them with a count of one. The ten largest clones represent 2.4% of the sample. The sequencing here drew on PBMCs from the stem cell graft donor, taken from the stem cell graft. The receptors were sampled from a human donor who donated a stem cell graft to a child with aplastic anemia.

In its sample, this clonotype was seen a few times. CDR3 sequence reads: CASSFSGGSNEKLFF. The CDR3 bases are TGTGCCAGCAGCTTTAGTGGGGGGTCTAATGAAAAACTGTTTTTT. The chain joins TRBV7-8 to TRBJ1-4; tentatively, D is TRBD1 (5 bases). Trimming removed 3 bases from V and 3 bases from J, with 11 bases in between. From germline, CDR1 is SGHVS and CDR2 FQNEAQ. The CDR3 has 15 amino acids.

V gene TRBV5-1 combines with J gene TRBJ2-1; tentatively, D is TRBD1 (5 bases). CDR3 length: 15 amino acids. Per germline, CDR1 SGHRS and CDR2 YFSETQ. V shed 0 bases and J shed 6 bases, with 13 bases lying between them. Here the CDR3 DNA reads TGCGCCAGCAGCTTGGAGGGGCTCGGGTTCAATGAGCAGTTCTTC. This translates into CASSLEGLGFNEQFF.

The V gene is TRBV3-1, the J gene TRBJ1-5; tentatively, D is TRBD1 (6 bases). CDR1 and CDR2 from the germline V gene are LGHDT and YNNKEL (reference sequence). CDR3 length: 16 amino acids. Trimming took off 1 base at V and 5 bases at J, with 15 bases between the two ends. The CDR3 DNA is TGTGCCAGCAGCCAAGGCCCGGGGGCGCGCCATCAGCCCCAGCATTTT. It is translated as CASSQGPGARHQPQHF.

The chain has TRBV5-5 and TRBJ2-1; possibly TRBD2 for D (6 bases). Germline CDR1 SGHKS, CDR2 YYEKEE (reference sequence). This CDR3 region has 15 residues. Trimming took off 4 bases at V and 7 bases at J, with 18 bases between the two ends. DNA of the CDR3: TGTGCCAGCAGCCCCGAGAACCGGGAGAGGAATGAGCAGTTCTTC. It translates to CASSPENRERNEQFF.

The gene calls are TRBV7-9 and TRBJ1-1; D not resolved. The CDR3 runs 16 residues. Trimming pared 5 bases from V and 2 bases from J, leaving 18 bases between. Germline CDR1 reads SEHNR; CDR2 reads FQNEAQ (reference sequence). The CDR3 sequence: CASSRNAGIPNTEAFF. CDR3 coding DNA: TGTGCCAGCAGCCGGAACGCCGGGATCCCTAACACTGAAGCTTTCTTT.

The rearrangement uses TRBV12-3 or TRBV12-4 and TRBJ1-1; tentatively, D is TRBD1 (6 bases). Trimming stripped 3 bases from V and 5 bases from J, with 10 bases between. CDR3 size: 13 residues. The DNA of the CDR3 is TGTGCCAGCAGTTTTACCACAGGGACTGAAGCTTTCTTT. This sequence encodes CASSFTTGTEAFF.

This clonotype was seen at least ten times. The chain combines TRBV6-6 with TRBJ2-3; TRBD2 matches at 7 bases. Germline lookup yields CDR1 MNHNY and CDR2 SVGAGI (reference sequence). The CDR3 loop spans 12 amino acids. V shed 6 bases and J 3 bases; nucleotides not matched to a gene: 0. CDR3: CASSGGTDTQYF. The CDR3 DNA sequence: TGTGCCAGCAGCGGGGGGACAGATACGCAGTATTTT.

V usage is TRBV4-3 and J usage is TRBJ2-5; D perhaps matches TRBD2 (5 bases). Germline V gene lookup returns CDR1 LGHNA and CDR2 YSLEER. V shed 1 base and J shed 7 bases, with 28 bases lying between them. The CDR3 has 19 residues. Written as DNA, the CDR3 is TGCGCCAGCAGCCAAGCATTACCGCGTCAGAGCCAGCGGTCGGGGACCCAGTACTTC. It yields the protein CASSQALPRQSQRSGTQYF.

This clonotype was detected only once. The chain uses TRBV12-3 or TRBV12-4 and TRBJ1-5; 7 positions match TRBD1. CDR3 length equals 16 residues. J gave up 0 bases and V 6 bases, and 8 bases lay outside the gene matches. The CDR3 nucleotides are TGTGCCAGCAGGTACAGGGGCCAGGATAGCAATCAGCCCCAGCATTTT. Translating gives CASRYRGQDSNQPQHF.

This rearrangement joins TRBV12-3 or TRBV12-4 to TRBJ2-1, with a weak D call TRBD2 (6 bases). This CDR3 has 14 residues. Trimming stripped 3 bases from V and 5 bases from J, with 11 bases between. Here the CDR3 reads CASSFSGWNNEQFF. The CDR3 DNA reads TGTGCCAGCAGTTTCAGCGGGTGGAACAATGAGCAGTTCTTC.

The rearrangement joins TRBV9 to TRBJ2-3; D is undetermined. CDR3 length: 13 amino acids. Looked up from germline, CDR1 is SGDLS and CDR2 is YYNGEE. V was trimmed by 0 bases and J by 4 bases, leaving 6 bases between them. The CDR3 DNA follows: TGTGCCAGCAGCGTAGTTGGGGCAGATACGCAGTATTTT. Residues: CASSVVGADTQYF.

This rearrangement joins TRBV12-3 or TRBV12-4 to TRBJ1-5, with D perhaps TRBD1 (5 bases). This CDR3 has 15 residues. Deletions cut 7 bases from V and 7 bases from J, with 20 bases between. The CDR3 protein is CASIYDGTAQQPQHF. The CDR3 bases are TGTGCCAGCATTTACGACGGGACTGCACAACAGCCCCAGCATTTT.

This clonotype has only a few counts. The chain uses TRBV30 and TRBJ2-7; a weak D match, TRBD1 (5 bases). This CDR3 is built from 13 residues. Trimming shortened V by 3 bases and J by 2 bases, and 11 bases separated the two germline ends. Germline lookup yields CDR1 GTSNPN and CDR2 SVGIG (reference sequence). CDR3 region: CAWRRGRAYEQYF. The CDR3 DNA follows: TGTGCCTGGAGGAGAGGCAGGGCCTACGAGCAGTACTTC.

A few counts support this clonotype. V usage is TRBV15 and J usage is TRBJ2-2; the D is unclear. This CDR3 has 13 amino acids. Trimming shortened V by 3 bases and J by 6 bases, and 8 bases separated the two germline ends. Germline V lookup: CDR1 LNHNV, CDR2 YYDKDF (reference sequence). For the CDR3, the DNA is TGTGCCACCAGCAGCGACCCGTCCGGGGAGCTGTTTTTT. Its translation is CATSSDPSGELFF.

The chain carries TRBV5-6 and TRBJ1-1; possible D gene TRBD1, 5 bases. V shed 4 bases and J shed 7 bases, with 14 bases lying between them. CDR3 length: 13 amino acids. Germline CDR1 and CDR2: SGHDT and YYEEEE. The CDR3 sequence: CASSLTQGNEAFF. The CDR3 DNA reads TGTGCCAGCAGCCTTACCCAGGGAAATGAAGCTTTCTTT.

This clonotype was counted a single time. The CDR3 sequence: CASTGTPVGTGELFF. The CDR3 region has the DNA TGTGCCAGCACAGGGACACCCGTTGGAACCGGGGAGCTGTTTTTT. This chain joins TRBV5-4 and TRBJ2-2, with TRBD1 as a possible D gene (6 bases). This CDR3 contains 15 residues. The V end was cut by 6 bases, the J end by 5 bases, with 17 bases between. Germline V CDR1 and CDR2: SGHNT, YYREEE (reference sequence).

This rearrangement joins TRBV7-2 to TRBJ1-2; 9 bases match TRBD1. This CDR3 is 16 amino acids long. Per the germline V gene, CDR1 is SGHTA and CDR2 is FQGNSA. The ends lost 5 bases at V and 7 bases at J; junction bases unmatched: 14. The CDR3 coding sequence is TGTGCCAGCAGCCGGTCCCACAGGGACAGGGCTTTTGGCTACACCTTC. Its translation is CASSRSHRDRAFGYTF.

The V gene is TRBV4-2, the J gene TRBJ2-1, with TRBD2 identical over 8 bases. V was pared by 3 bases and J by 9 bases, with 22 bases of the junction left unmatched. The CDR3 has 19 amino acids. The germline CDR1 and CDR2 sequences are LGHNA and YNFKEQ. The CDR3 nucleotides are TGTGCCAGCAGCCAGGACGCCTTCCTGGGACTAGGCCTGAGGGGTGAGCAGTTCTTC. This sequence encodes CASSQDAFLGLGLRGEQFF.

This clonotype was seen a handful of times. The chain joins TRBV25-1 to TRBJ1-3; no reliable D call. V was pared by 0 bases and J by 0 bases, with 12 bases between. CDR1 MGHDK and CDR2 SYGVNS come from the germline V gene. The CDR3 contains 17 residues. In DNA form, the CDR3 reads TGTGCCAGCAGTGAATATTGGTCGGGAACCTCTGGAAACACCATATATTTT. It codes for CASSEYWSGTSGNTIYF.

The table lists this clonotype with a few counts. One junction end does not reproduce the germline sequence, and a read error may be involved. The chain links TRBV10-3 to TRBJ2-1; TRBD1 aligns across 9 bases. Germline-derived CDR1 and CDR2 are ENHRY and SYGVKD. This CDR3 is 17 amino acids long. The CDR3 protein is CAISESTDRGSFNEQFF. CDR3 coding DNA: TGTGCCATCAGTGAGTCGACCGACAGGGGGTCCTTCAATGAGCAGTTCTTC.

The CDR3, as DNA: TGCGCCAGCAGCTCTCAGTCAACGGACACTGAAGCTTTCTTT. This gives the protein CASSSQSTDTEAFF. The chain couples TRBV5-1 to TRBJ1-1; D gene ambiguous. Trimming shortened V by 3 bases and J by 3 bases, and 12 bases separated the two germline ends. The CDR3 extends over 14 amino acids. Germline CDR1 reads SGHRS; CDR2 reads YFSETQ.